In its sample, the clone carrying this TCR beta chain was seen once. The trim removed 5 bases at V and 6 bases at J, leaving 7 bases unmatched. CDR1 and CDR2 from the germline V gene are SGHAT and FQNNGV. The CDR3 runs 14 residues. This sample was included in a study of blood T cell repertoires in COVID-19. Study at large: The origin of the acute and convalescent COVID-19 samples was the United States, Italy and Spain. T cells, B-cell-depleted T cells, or PBMCs provided the cDNA or gDNA that served as material.

Patients of the Seattle cohort, enrolled during active infection, were followed longitudinally. Original processing notes: Researchers report that nucleated cell counts were estimated from reference gene primer amplification. The data were produced by immunoSEQ multiplex PCR, yet TCRdb's version contains in-frame clones alone and is incomplete. That table is the source of V, J and clone size, and D and trimming were worked out from the DNA. The sample yields 300,000 to 400,000 clones, roughly 90% seen once. What was sequenced was peripheral blood. This clonotype was obtained from a man younger than 45 with COVID-19, enrolled during active disease. The chain recombines TRBV11-2 with TRBJ1-2, with 9 positions matching TRBD1. The CDR3 region has the DNA TGTGCCAGCAGCGTTCCGGGACAGGGACATGGCTACACCTTC. Translating it yields CASSVPGQGHGYTF.